Reported below is one T cell receptor (beta chain). These data are taken from a study of Tregs in tolerant kidney transplant recipients. Unstimulated Tregs (CD4+CD25+CD127-) and CD4+CD25- non-Tregs were sorted from PBMCs. Clones were sequenced by immunoSEQ multiplex PCR, and TCRdb holds only the in-frame ones, with some missing. The table records around 230,000 clones, around 82% of them present only once. The CDR3 sequence is 13 residues long. Per germline, CDR1 LNHDA and CDR2 SQIVND (reference sequence). The J segment lost 3 bases and the V segment lost 6 bases, leaving 5 bases of the junction unmatched.

The specimen was CD4+ T cells from blood. This sequence originates from a human donor in good health. The gene calls are TRBV19 and TRBJ2-7, with 7 bases identical to TRBD1. The CDR3 reads CASSRQGFYEQYF. CDR3 DNA: TGTGCCAGTAGCCGACAGGGATTCTACGAGCAGTACTTC.